The source of this T cell receptor (beta chain) is a study of cytomegalovirus exposure and HLA in healthy donors. It was with 60 Vbeta and 13 Jbeta primers that the PCR ran. Here immunoSEQ multiplex PCR was the method, and the copy in TCRdb shows in-frame clones only, minus some. Here the sample spans approximately 99,000 clones, roughly 76% being singletons. The source is a man aged 35 to 55 in good health and CMV-seronegative. The sequenced sample consisted of PBMCs.

DNA for the CDR3: TGTGCCAGCAGCTTAGGAGGCAGGGGAATCACAGATACGCAGTATTTT. As protein: CASSLGGRGITDTQYF. The J gene is TRBJ2-3, the V gene TRBV7-8; perhaps TRBD1 as D (6 bases). CDR3 size: 16 residues. Trimming left V 1 base short and J 2 bases short, with 13 bases between. Germline-derived CDR1 and CDR2 are SGHVS and FQNEAQ.